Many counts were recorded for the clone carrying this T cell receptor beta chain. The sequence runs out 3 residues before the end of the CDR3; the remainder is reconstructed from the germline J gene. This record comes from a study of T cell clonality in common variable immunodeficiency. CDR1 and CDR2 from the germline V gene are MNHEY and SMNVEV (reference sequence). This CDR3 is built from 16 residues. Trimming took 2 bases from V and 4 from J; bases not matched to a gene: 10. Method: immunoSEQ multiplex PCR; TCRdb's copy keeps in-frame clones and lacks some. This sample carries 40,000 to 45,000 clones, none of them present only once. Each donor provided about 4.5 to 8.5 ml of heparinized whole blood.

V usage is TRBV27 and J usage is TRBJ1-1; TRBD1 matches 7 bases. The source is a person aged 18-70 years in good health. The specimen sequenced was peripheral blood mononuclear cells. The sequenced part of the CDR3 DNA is TGTGCCAGCAGTTTAGTAAACAGGGGTTGGGGCACTGAA. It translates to CASSLVNRGWGTE. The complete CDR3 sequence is CASSLVNRGWGTEAFF.